The 17 T cell receptor beta chains presented below share a single source sample, sequenced in a study of T cell clonality in common variable immunodeficiency. Repertoires were generated with immunoSEQ multiplex PCR, while TCRdb's copy carries only in-frame clones and drops some. This sample carries tens of thousands of clones, none of them present only once. The sequenced sample consisted of peripheral blood mononuclear cells. These receptors were collected from a person aged 18 to 75 in good health.

This clone appeared many times. The read gets to within 3 residues of the CDR3 end, and the germline J gene fills in the rest. The rearrangement uses TRBV5-1 and TRBJ1-5; a weak D match, TRBD1 (6 bases). The germline CDR1 and CDR2 sequences are SGHRS and YFSETQ. The CDR3 consists of 13 residues. The V and J ends lost 1 base and 4 bases respectively, with 6 bases between them. The CDR3 sequence: CASSLRGNQPQHF. The sequenced CDR3 bases are TGCGCCAGCAGCTTGAGGGGGAATCAGCCC.

This clone has a count of ten or more. The observed sequence ends 3 residues before the CDR3 terminus, with the missing tail filled in from the germline J gene. The chain couples TRBV2 to TRBJ2-2; TRBD1 matches at 10 bases. CDR1 is SNHLY and CDR2 is FYNNEI in the germline V gene. CDR3 size: 14 residues. V lost 5 bases, J lost 4 bases, and 1 base stayed unmatched. CDR3 amino acids: CASSWDRGTGELFF. Incomplete CDR3 DNA: TGTGCCAGCAGTTGGGACAGGGGCACCGGGGAG.

This clone was recorded at least ten times. The CDR3 extends 3 residues past the end of the read, so its final part is completed from the germline J gene. The chain is built from TRBV12-3 or TRBV12-4 and TRBJ2-7; TRBD2 agrees at 13 bases. The CDR3 spans 14 residues. Germline trimming cut 4 bases from V and 6 bases from J; bases unmatched to any gene: 3. CDR3 bases read: TGTGCCAGCAGTTCGGGACTAGCGGGAACCGAG. Encoded protein: CASSSGLAGTE. In full, the CDR3 is CASSSGLAGTEQYF.

This clone has at least ten counts. The read stops 3 residues short of the end of the CDR3; the missing end is completed from the germline J gene. V usage is TRBV5-6 and J usage is TRBJ2-1, with a tentative D call TRBD2 (6 bases). The CDR3 is 15 amino acids. CDR1 is SGHDT and CDR2 is YYEEEE in the germline V gene. V lost 4 bases, J lost 4 bases, and 15 bases lay in between. CDR3 DNA (partial): TGTGCCAGCAGCCTAAAGCGGGTTTCTTACAATGAG. It translates to CASSLKRVSYNE. The CDR3 in full is CASSLKRVSYNEQFF.

This clone was counted many times. The read ends 3 residues early relative to the CDR3; the germline J gene fills the gap. This chain joins TRBV7-2 and TRBJ2-7; 9 bases fit TRBD2. The junction had 8 bases not matched to a gene; V was cut back by 4 bases and J by 4 bases. Germline V lookup: CDR1 SGHTA, CDR2 FQGNSA. The CDR3 spans 15 residues. CDR3 sequence: CASSSLAGASYEQYF. The CDR3 bases that were read are TGTGCCAGCAGCTCTTTAGCGGGGGCCTCATACGAG.

The table lists this clone with many counts. Sequencing ends 3 residues short of the CDR3 end; the germline J gene provides the rest. J is TRBJ2-1 and V is TRBV2, with TRBD2 as a possible D gene (6 bases). V was pared by 2 bases and J by 6 bases, with 23 bases between. The length of the CDR3 is 18 residues. Germline loops: CDR1 SNHLY, CDR2 FYNNEI. The CDR3 loop is CASSEPLGGSGTSNEQFF. The sequenced part of the CDR3 DNA is TGTGCCAGCAGTGAACCCCTTGGGGGGAGTGGGACCAGCAATGAG.

The sample holds many counts of this clone. The CDR3 reads CASRKQGIPSSLVDEKLFF. The sequenced part of the CDR3 DNA is TGTGCCAGTAGAAAACAGGGAATCCCTTCATCCCTCGTGGATGAAAAA. V is TRBV19 and J is TRBJ1-4; D is perhaps TRBD1 (6 bases). The read ends 3 residues before the CDR3 terminus; that terminus is restored from the germline J gene. Germline V gene data show CDR1 as LNHDA and CDR2 as SQIVND (reference sequence). The CDR3 consists of 19 residues. Trimming stripped 6 bases from V and 6 bases from J, with 29 bases between.

Concerning this clone: The read comes to an end 3 residues before the CDR3 does, leaving the germline J gene to fill in the end. This chain links TRBV20-1 with TRBJ2-5; perhaps TRBD2 as D (6 bases). This CDR3 spans 15 amino acids. Germline V gene lookup returns CDR1 DFQATT and CDR2 SNEGSKA (reference sequence). V gave up 6 bases and J gave up 0 bases, with 17 bases separating them. The CDR3 here is CSAGTGLRYQETQYF. The sequenced part of the CDR3 DNA is TGCAGTGCGGGCACGGGACTCCGGTACCAAGAGACC.

This clone was counted many times. The missing CDR3 end, 3 residues past where the read stops, is filled in from the germline J gene. This chain connects TRBV19 to TRBJ1-2; D remains unclear. Germline V CDR1 and CDR2: LNHDA, SQIVND (reference sequence). CDR3 length equals 13 residues. V was clipped by 3 bases and J by 5 bases, with 10 bases between them. The CDR3 sequence is CASSMASWYGYTF. The part of the CDR3 DNA that was read is TGTGCCAGTAGTATGGCATCCTGGTATGGC.

This clone was detected ten times or more. The observed sequence ends 3 residues before the CDR3 terminus, with the missing tail filled in from the germline J gene. The chain carries TRBV18 and TRBJ2-5; TRBD2 matches 10 bases. V dropped 6 bases and J dropped 2; count of bases not matched to a gene: 15. Germline V gene data show CDR1 as KGHSH and CDR2 as LQKENI. The CDR3 runs to 18 residues. This CDR3 is CASSRYASGTSEQETQYF. CDR3 DNA (partial): TGTGCCAGCTCCCGCTACGCTTCCGGGACTAGCGAGCAAGAGACC.

This clone appeared many times. The read is 3 residues too short to cover the CDR3 end, so that end is filled in from the germline J gene. The V call is TRBV10-1, the J call TRBJ1-4; D possibly corresponds to TRBD1 (5 bases). Trimming took 0 bases from V and 10 from J, leaving 27 bases between them. The CDR3 is 19 amino acids. Per the germline V gene, CDR1 is WNHNN and CDR2 is SYGVQD (reference sequence). The CDR3 protein is CASSESRWGRNKGLGKLFF. CDR3 DNA (partial): TGCGCCAGCAGTGAGTCGAGGTGGGGCAGGAACAAGGGGTTGGGAAAA.

In its sample, this clone was seen many times. The read gets to within 3 residues of the CDR3 end, and the germline J gene fills in the rest. V usage is TRBV13 and J usage is TRBJ1-2; D may be TRBD1 (6 bases). The CDR3 has 15 amino acids. CDR1 is PRHDT and CDR2 is FYEKMQ in the germline V gene (reference sequence). With 5 bases removed from V and 7 bases from J, the gap between germline ends came to 20 bases. CDR3 sequence: CASSPGGRRASGYTF. Incomplete CDR3 DNA: TGTGCCAGCAGCCCCGGGGGGCGCAGGGCGTCTGGC. The whole variable domain, filled in from reference TRBV13 and TRBJ1-2, reads AAGVIQSPRHLIKEKRETATLKCYPIPRHDTVYWYQQGPGQDPQFLISFYEKMQSDKGSIPDRFSAQQFSDYHSELNMSSLELGDSALYFCASSPGGRRASGYTFGSGTRLTVV.

There are many counts of this clone. Here the CDR3 reads CASSRTGGKDNEQFF. CDR3 DNA, as far as it was read: TGCGCCAGCAGCCGCACAGGGGGGAAGGACAATGAG. The rearrangement links TRBV10-1 to TRBJ2-1; the match to TRBD1 covers 8 bases. The read terminates 3 residues before the CDR3 end, so the remaining end is supplied by the germline J gene. This CDR3 contains 15 residues. Looked up from germline, CDR1 is WNHNN and CDR2 is SYGVQD (reference sequence). The J segment lost 5 bases and the V segment lost 6 bases, leaving 9 bases of the junction unmatched.

Notes on this clone: A much larger clone lies one base from this, so it may be a read error. The CDR3 extends 3 residues past the end of the read, so its final part is completed from the germline J gene. The V and J genes are TRBV5-1 and TRBJ2-5; TRBD1 agrees at 7 bases. This CDR3 is built from 14 residues. Germline V CDR1 and CDR2: SGHRS, YFSETQ. V was clipped by 7 bases and J by 2 bases; unmatched bases: 8. The CDR3 here is CASGVQDRQETQYF. The covered CDR3 bases are TGCGCCAGCGGCGTACAGGACAGGCAAGAGACC. The variable domain in full, completed from reference TRBV5-1 and TRBJ2-5, reads KAGVTQTPRYLIKTRGQQVTLSCSPISGHRSVSWYQQTPGQGLQFLFEYFSETQRNKGNFPGRFSGRQFSNSRSEMNVSTLELGDSALYLCASGVQDRQETQYFGPGTRLLVL.

This clone was observed at least ten times. The read stops 3 residues short of the end of the CDR3; the missing end is completed from the germline J gene. This chain joins TRBV5-4 and TRBJ2-7; 7 bases align to TRBD1. Germline V gene data show CDR1 as SGHNT and CDR2 as YYREEE (reference sequence). The CDR3 has 13 residues. V lost 3 bases to trimming and J lost 5 bases; unmatched junction nucleotides: 5. CDR3 region: CASSWKDRDEQYF. The CDR3 bases that were read are TGTGCCAGCAGCTGGAAAGACAGGGACGAG.

This clone was seen ten or more times. The sequence runs out 3 residues before the end of the CDR3; the remainder is reconstructed from the germline J gene. The rearrangement links TRBV29-1 to TRBJ2-5, with D hard to call. The CDR3 runs to 13 residues. Germline V gene lookup returns CDR1 SQVTM and CDR2 ANQGSEA. V dropped 7 bases and J dropped 1 base, with 13 bases sitting between them. This chain's CDR3 is CSGAPALQETQYF. CDR3 DNA (partial): TGCAGCGGAGCACCAGCGCTCCAAGAGACC.

There are many counts of this clone. The CDR3 end lies 3 residues beyond the end of the read and is filled in from the germline J gene. The V gene is TRBV19, the J gene TRBJ2-7, with 7 bases fitting TRBD1. Trimming took 5 bases from V and 0 from J; bases not matched to a gene: 4. Germline loops: CDR1 LNHDA, CDR2 SQIVND (reference sequence). The CDR3 covers 14 residues. The part of the CDR3 DNA that was read is TGTGCCAGTAGTCGGGACAGCGTCTCCTACGAG. The encoded protein is CASSRDSVSYE. The whole CDR3 is CASSRDSVSYEQYF.